The subject of this entry is one T cell receptor beta chain. The sample originates from a study of blood T cell repertoires in COVID-19. As for the study in general: The United States, Italy and Spain provided the acute and convalescent COVID-19 samples.

In the authors' methods: Reference gene primer amplification gave estimated nucleated cell counts. Libraries were prepared by immunoSEQ multiplex PCR; TCRdb keeps only in-frame clonotypes and omits some of them. V and J calls and clone size come straight from that table; D and trimming were deduced from the DNA. This table holds around 200,000 clones, roughly 87% found once. CDR3 length equals 20 residues. Germline trimming cut 0 bases from V and 0 bases from J; bases unmatched to any gene: 12. CDR1 and CDR2 (germline): SGHVS, FNYEAQ. This clonotype was sampled from a middle-aged man with active or convalescent COVID-19. Sequencing used peripheral blood. The gene calls are TRBV7-6 and TRBJ2-3; 10 bases are shared with TRBD2. CDR3 residues: CASSLAPSTSGASSTDTQYF. DNA of the CDR3: TGTGCCAGCAGCTTAGCGCCCTCTACTAGCGGGGCGTCTAGCACAGATACGCAGTATTTT.